The TCR beta chain under discussion was sequenced for a study of CD8+ T cells in alopecia areata. This CDR3 region has 15 residues. CDR1 and CDR2 (germline): MGHRA, YSYEKL. Between the trimmed V and J ends, which lost 0 bases and 8 bases, there was a span of 14 bases. Study-wide points: Scalp sample sequencing also detects resident alphabeta T cells of normal skin. Alopecia totalis/universalis scalp especially showed more expanded CD8+ clones than normal scalp.

As regards this clone: The antigen is unknown.

Extracted RNA was reverse transcribed into cDNA, the sequencing template. Generated by immunoSEQ multiplex PCR, the TCRdb table keeps only in-frame clones and is missing some. Found here are about 120,000 clones, roughly 68% of them singletons; the top ten hold 2.8%. The TCR sequence derives from a human donor in good health. The material sequenced was CD4+ T cells sorted from blood. The V gene is TRBV4-1, the J gene TRBJ1-5, with a possible D match to TRBD1 (6 bases). This CDR3 reads CASSQDQGYVEPQHF. CDR3 coding DNA: TGCGCCAGCAGCCAAGATCAGGGGTATGTGGAGCCCCAGCATTTT.